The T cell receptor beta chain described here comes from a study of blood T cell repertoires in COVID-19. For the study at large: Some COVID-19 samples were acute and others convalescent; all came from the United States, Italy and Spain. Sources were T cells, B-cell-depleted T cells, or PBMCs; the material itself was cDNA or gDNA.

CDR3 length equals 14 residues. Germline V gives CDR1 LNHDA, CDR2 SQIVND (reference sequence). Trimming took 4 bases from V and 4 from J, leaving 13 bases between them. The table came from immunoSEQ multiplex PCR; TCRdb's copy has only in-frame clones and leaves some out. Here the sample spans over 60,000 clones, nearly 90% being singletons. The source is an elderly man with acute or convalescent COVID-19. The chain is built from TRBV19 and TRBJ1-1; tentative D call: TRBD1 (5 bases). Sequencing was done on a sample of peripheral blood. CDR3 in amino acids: CASSKGGAGTEAFF. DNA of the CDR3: TGTGCCAGTAGTAAGGGAGGGGCAGGCACTGAAGCTTTCTTT.